These T cell receptor beta chains were read from a single sample in a study of cytomegalovirus exposure and HLA in healthy donors. The data were produced by immunoSEQ multiplex PCR, yet TCRdb's version contains in-frame clones alone and is incomplete. The sample has 110,000 or so clones, 60% to 80% seen once; the top ten hold almost 8.5%. The sample comprised PBMCs. The receptor set was obtained from a man in his late teens or twenties in good health and CMV-seropositive. Both conserved end residues are part of each CDR3.

len	v_gene	j_gene	CDR3aa
15	TRBV6-1	TRBJ1-5	CASSVEPYSNQPQHF
13	TRBV2	TRBJ1-2	CASSVTANYGYTF
14	TRBV6-1	TRBJ2-5	CASSEVPGPETQYF
15	TRBV2	TRBJ2-7	CASSEAPGRDYEQYF
15	TRBV18	TRBJ2-7	CASSRGSPNSYEQYF
14	TRBV5-5	TRBJ2-3	CASSLYGVTDTQYF
13	TRBV5-4	TRBJ2-2	CASSVQGTGELFF
13	TRBV5-1	TRBJ2-4	CASSLDSGNIQYF
12	TRBV6-1	TRBJ1-2	CASSPGGAGYTF
12	TRBV5-1	TRBJ1-2	CASSFEGDGYTF
15	TRBV11-3	TRBJ1-1	CASSPRTGGDTEAFF
17	TRBV7-7	TRBJ2-3	CATGNNGSGGDWDTQYF
14	TRBV10-3	TRBJ1-2	CAIFPGTGGNGYTF
11	TRBV18	TRBJ2-5	CASSPGETQYF
14	TRBV5-1	TRBJ1-1	CASSLGGGSTEAFF
14	TRBV2	TRBJ1-1	CASRGTRGYAEAFF
15	TRBV5-1	TRBJ2-5	CASSFYRGRAETQYF
14	TRBV7-2	TRBJ2-5	CASSSHSLEETQYF
14	TRBV19	TRBJ1-5	CASSAHRINQPQHF
18	TRBV15	TRBJ1-2	CATSYLGIQGANNYGYTF
14	TRBV6-6	TRBJ1-2	CASSYAAANYGYTF
17	TRBV5-1	TRBJ2-5	CASRSLGTSGVQETQYF
12	TRBV6-1	TRBJ2-2	CAGDRDTGELFF
14	TRBV5-1	TRBJ2-2	CASSLKQGTGELFF
15	TRBV28	TRBJ1-4	CASCPLQGFNEKLFF
16	TRBV7-9	TRBJ1-6	CASSLVLTANNSPLHF
13	TRBV5-1	TRBJ2-3	CASSFAGADTQYF
16	TRBV19	TRBJ2-1	CASSAFLAGAYNEQFF
14	TRBV7-2	TRBJ2-7	CASSLGPGRSGEYF
15	TRBV11-2	TRBJ2-3	CASSDGTGHTDTQYF
15	TRBV6-1	TRBJ1-5	CASSGSQGIDQPQHF
16	TRBV19	TRBJ2-3	CADSKVQDRETDTQYF
14	TRBV6-1	TRBJ1-1	CASPPLTGWTEAFF
15	TRBV25-1	TRBJ2-3	CASTSAGGSTDTQYF
13	TRBV6-4	TRBJ1-1	CATKGEMNTEAFF
14	TRBV11-3	TRBJ2-2	CASSLGSTTGELFF
12	TRBV29-1	TRBJ1-2	CSVRQGLYGYTF